This is a list of T cell receptor beta chains from one sample in a study of blood T cell repertoires in COVID-19. TCRdb's copy holds only in-frame clones and misses some; the assay was immunoSEQ multiplex PCR. The sample carries 150,000 to 200,000 clones, over 60% recorded once. The sample consisted of peripheral blood. Every receptor here comes from a woman in her seventies with acute or convalescent COVID-19. Each CDR3 is given with its conserved first and last residue. Fields, in order: clone size, V gene, D gene, J gene, CDR3 protein, CDR3 DNA. D genes are given only for firm matches. Clone size is shown for a subset of rows, as once, few, many or a class of expanded clone.

>.|TRBV6-5|.|TRBJ1-5
CASSINTGIQPQHF
TGTGCCAGCAGCATAAACACAGGGATCCAGCCCCAGCATTTT
>once|TRBV5-1|.|TRBJ1-5
CASSLDGSPNQPQHF
TGCGCCAGCAGCTTGGATGGCAGTCCCAATCAGCCCCAGCATTTT
>.|TRBV18|TRBD2|TRBJ2-1
CASSPATSGAHEQFF
TGTGCCAGCTCACCCGCGACTAGCGGGGCGCATGAGCAGTTCTTC
>few|TRBV27|.|TRBJ1-1
CASKTGRTEAFF
TGTGCCAGTAAGACAGGTCGTACTGAAGCTTTCTTT
>.|TRBV5-4|.|TRBJ1-6
CASSLDGGNPNNSPLHF
TGTGCCAGCAGCTTGGACGGCGGGAACCCCAATAATTCACCCCTCCACTTT
>few|TRBV6-6|.|TRBJ1-5
CASSRGDQPQHF
TGTGCCAGCAGCCGGGGAGATCAGCCCCAGCATTTT
>once|TRBV2|TRBD1|TRBJ1-2
CASTLQGRHGYTF
TGTGCCAGCACATTACAGGGGCGCCATGGCTACACCTTC
>few|TRBV11-3|TRBD2|TRBJ2-3
CASSLDSGLAGAADTQYF
TGTGCCAGCAGCTTAGATTCGGGACTAGCGGGAGCAGCAGATACGCAGTATTTT
>.|TRBV7-9|TRBD1|TRBJ2-3
CASSLGTGSTDTQYF
TGTGCCAGCAGCTTGGGGACAGGGAGCACAGATACGCAGTATTTT
>.|TRBV7-9|.|TRBJ1-2
CASSFAGAYGYTF
TGTGCCAGCAGCTTCGCGGGAGCCTATGGCTACACCTTC
>.|TRBV27|.|TRBJ2-5
CASSFRQRETQYF
TGTGCCAGCAGTTTTCGACAGCGCGAGACCCAGTACTTC
>.|TRBV5-1|.|TRBJ2-2
CASSLQGSTGELFF
TGCGCCAGCAGCCTGCAGGGAAGCACCGGGGAGCTGTTTTTT
>many|TRBV11-2|TRBD1|TRBJ1-1
CASSFGQGYTEAFF
TGTGCCAGCAGCTTTGGACAGGGGTATACTGAAGCTTTCTTT
>.|TRBV18|.|TRBJ2-7
CASSPQERADYEQYF
TGTGCCAGCTCACCCCAAGAGCGGGCCGACTACGAGCAGTACTTC
>.|TRBV18|.|TRBJ2-2
CASSATRENTGELFF
TGTGCCAGCTCAGCGACTAGAGAGAACACCGGGGAGCTGTTTTTT
>.|TRBV5-1|.|TRBJ2-1
CASSLGQRSNEQFF
TGCGCCAGCAGCTTGGGACAGAGATCCAATGAGCAGTTCTTC
>.|TRBV30|TRBD1|TRBJ1-1
CAWSVDRGPTEAFF
TGTGCCTGGAGTGTGGACAGGGGACCCACTGAAGCTTTCTTT
>.|TRBV29-1|TRBD1|TRBJ1-5
CSVADRFNQPQHF
TGCAGCGTTGCGGACAGGTTCAATCAGCCCCAGCATTTT
>.|TRBV19|.|TRBJ1-1
CASSIRGGPEAFF
TGTGCCAGTAGTATACGGGGGGGCCCTGAAGCTTTCTTT
>.|TRBV5-6|TRBD1|TRBJ2-7
CASSLDRGDEQYF
TGTGCCAGCAGCTTGGACAGGGGGGACGAGCAGTACTTC
>few|TRBV5-1|TRBD2|TRBJ2-1
CASSSTGTSVYNEQFF
TGCGCCAGCAGCTCAACCGGGACTAGCGTCTACAATGAGCAGTTCTTC
>.|TRBV15|.|TRBJ2-1
CATSWRLGTEQFF
TGTGCCACCAGCTGGAGGCTAGGTACTGAGCAGTTCTTC
>.|TRBV19|.|TRBJ1-3
CASSIKELSGNTIYF
TGTGCCAGTAGTATCAAAGAACTCTCTGGAAACACCATATATTTT
>.|TRBV5-4|TRBD2|TRBJ2-1
CASSPGGVSYNEQFF
TGTGCCAGCAGCCCGGGAGGTGTCTCCTACAATGAGCAGTTCTTC
>.|TRBV24-1|.|TRBJ2-2
CATSKSQTDLLGELFF
TGTGCCACCAGTAAATCTCAGACAGATCTCTTGGGGGAGCTGTTTTTT
>once|TRBV5-6|TRBD1|TRBJ2-7
CASSLGPGQGYEQYF
TGTGCCAGCAGCTTGGGGCCGGGACAGGGATACGAGCAGTACTTC
>.|TRBV9|TRBD1|TRBJ1-1
CASSPRQGSHTEAFF
TGTGCCAGCAGCCCAAGACAGGGGTCTCACACTGAAGCTTTCTTT
>.|TRBV29-1|.|TRBJ2-5
CSVADSQETQYF
TGCAGCGTTGCGGACAGCCAAGAGACCCAGTACTTC
>.|TRBV6-6|TRBD2|TRBJ2-1
CASSGTSGKGYNEQFF
TGTGCCAGCAGCGGGACTAGCGGGAAGGGTTACAATGAGCAGTTCTTC
>few|TRBV12-3/TRBV12-4|.|TRBJ1-6
CASSSGPGTPLHF
TGTGCCAGCAGCTCCGGCCCCGGGACACCCCTCCACTTT
>few|TRBV30|.|TRBJ1-1
CAWSQGGGYTEAFF
TGTGCCTGGAGCCAAGGCGGGGGGTACACTGAAGCTTTCTTT
>few|TRBV7-9|TRBD1|TRBJ2-1
CASSLRDRAWTEYNEQFF
TGTGCCAGCAGCTTAAGGGACAGGGCGTGGACAGAGTACAATGAGCAGTTCTTC
>.|TRBV6-5|.|TRBJ2-1
CASTTRASYNEQFF
TGTGCCAGCACCACCAGGGCCTCCTACAATGAGCAGTTCTTC
>.|TRBV2|.|TRBJ2-1
CATQAGQPYNEQFF
TGTGCCACCCAGGCGGGACAGCCCTACAATGAGCAGTTCTTC
>once|TRBV2|.|TRBJ2-5
CASSEATDQETQYF
TGTGCCAGCAGTGAAGCGACAGACCAAGAGACCCAGTACTTC
>.|TRBV6-5|TRBD1|TRBJ1-2
CASRGTARPHGYTF
TGTGCCAGCAGGGGGACAGCCAGGCCTCATGGCTACACCTTC
>many|TRBV27|.|TRBJ2-5
CASTGRDGRGETQYF
TGTGCCAGCACGGGGCGTGACGGGAGAGGGGAGACCCAGTACTTC
>once|TRBV25-1|TRBD2|TRBJ2-7
CASTTAGGDYEQYF
TGTGCCAGCACGACAGCGGGGGGAGACTACGAGCAGTACTTC
>.|TRBV5-1|.|TRBJ2-1
CASSLFPDRSINEQFF
TGCGCCAGCAGCTTGTTTCCCGACAGGTCGATCAATGAGCAGTTCTTC